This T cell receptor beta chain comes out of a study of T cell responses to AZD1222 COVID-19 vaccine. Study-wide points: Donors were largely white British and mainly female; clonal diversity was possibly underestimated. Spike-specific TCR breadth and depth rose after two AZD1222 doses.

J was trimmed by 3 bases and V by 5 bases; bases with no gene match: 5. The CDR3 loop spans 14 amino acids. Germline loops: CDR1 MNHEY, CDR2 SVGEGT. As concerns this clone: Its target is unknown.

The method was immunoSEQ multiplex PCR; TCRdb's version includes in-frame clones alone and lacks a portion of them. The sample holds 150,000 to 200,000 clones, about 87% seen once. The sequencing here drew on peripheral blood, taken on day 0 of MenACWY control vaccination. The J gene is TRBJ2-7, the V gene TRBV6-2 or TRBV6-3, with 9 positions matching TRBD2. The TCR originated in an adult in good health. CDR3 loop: CASSTGAGGYEQYF. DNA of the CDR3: TGTGCCAGCAGTACAGGAGCGGGGGGCTACGAGCAGTACTTC.